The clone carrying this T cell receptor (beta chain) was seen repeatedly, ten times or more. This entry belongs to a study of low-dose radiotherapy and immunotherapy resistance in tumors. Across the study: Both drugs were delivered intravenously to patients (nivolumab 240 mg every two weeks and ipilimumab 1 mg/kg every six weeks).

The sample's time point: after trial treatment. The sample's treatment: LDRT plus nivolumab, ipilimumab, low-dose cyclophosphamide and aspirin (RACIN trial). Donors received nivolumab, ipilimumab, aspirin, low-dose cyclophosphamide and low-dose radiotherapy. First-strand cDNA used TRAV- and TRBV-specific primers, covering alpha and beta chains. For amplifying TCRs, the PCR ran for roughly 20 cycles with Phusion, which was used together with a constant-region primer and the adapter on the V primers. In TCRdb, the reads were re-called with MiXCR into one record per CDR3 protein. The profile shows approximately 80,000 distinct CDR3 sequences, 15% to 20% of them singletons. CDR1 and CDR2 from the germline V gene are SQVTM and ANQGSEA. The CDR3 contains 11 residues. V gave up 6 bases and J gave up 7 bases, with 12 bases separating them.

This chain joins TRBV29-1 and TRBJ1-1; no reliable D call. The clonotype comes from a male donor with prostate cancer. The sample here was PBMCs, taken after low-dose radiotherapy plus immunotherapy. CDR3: CSVRTLGEAFF. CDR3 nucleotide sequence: TGCAGCGTCCGAACCCTAGGTGAAGCTTTCTTT.